The rows below give T cell receptor beta chains drawn from one sample of a study of T cell repertoires in cytomegalovirus infection. These receptors' antigens are unknown. TCRdb re-called the reads with MiXCR, one entry per CDR3 protein. The repertoire holds about 350,000 distinct CDR3 sequences, about 35% seen once, with 13% in the top ten. This specimen consisted of cultured PBMCs, obtained from culture after CMV antigen stimulation. All receptors come from a human donor in good health (CMV status not recorded). Some clones in this sample may be carry-over from other donors' samples. The CDR3 runs from the conserved cysteine through the conserved F or W.

V: TRBV29-1
J: TRBJ2-2
CDR3: CSAGTGDTGELFF

V: TRBV7-8
J: TRBJ2-3
CDR3: CASSLGIRATDTQYF

V: TRBV6-2/TRBV6-3
J: TRBJ1-5
CDR3: CATAPGPNQPQHF

V: TRBV7-2
J: TRBJ1-6
CDR3: CASSQATGAGAYNSPLHF

V: TRBV7-2
J: TRBJ1-3
CDR3: CASSLDDSSGNTIYF

V: TRBV6-2/TRBV6-3
J: TRBJ2-3
CDR3: CASSLRTRVGTQYF

V: TRBV7-8
J: TRBJ2-1
CDR3: CASSLYGGRGSYNEQFF

V: TRBV4-3
J: TRBJ1-2
CDR3: CASSQAVTYGYTF

V: TRBV28
J: TRBJ2-3
CDR3: CASSLRGTQYF

V: TRBV7-2
J: TRBJ2-7
CDR3: CASSLRGSYEQYF

V: TRBV11-2
J: TRBJ2-3
CDR3: CASSSPTGRADTQYF

V: TRBV18
J: TRBJ2-1
CDR3: CASSPIRRQYNEQFF

V: TRBV2
J: TRBJ2-1
CDR3: CASSERGVAGGWGGSYNEQFF

V: TRBV11-2
J: TRBJ2-3
CDR3: CASSLILAGATDTQYF

V: TRBV27
J: TRBJ1-5
CDR3: CASSPWTGLDQPQHF

V: TRBV28
J: TRBJ1-1
CDR3: CASSLAGALTEAFF

V: TRBV5-1
J: TRBJ2-1
CDR3: CASSLAVSRNEQFF

V: TRBV7-9
J: TRBJ2-5
CDR3: CASSLRRGLRETQYF

V: TRBV11-3
J: TRBJ2-3
CDR3: CASSWATSGYPDTQYF

V: TRBV5-4
J: TRBJ2-1
CDR3: CASSPSASVDYNEQFF

V: TRBV7-8
J: TRBJ2-5
CDR3: CASSSHPFANQETQYF

V: TRBV6-1
J: TRBJ2-1
CDR3: CASSEGWGGRNEQFF